This is a list of T cell receptor beta chains from one sample in a study of spatial heterogeneity in lung cancer. TCRdb re-derived calls from the 5' RACE reads in MiXCR, one entry per CDR3 protein. The repertoire includes about 50,000 distinct CDR3 sequences, 7.6% of them detected once, and approximately 13% sits in the top ten. This sample comprised PBMCs, obtained at surgery. These TCRs come from a female donor with early-stage non-small cell lung cancer. Each CDR3 is given with its conserved first and last residue. The D gene is left open where the match is weak. The listing skips clone size in some rows; elsewhere it reads once, few, many or a size class.

J | V | D | size | DNA | CDR3
TRBJ1-2 | TRBV4-3 | NA | many | TGCGCCAGCAGCCAAGTAGGGGGGGGGAACTATGGCTACACCTTC | CASSQVGGGNYGYTF
TRBJ2-7 | TRBV19 | NA | NA | TGTGCCAGTAGTATAAGAGGGAACGCCGAGCAGTACTTC | CASSIRGNAEQYF
TRBJ1-1 | TRBV12-3/TRBV12-4 | TRBD1 | many | TGTGCCAGCAGTTTAACAGGGGCCCTGAACACTGAAGCTTTCTTT | CASSLTGALNTEAFF
TRBJ2-6 | TRBV27 | NA | many | TGTGCCAGCAGTTCAGACCCAAACAACGTCCTGACTTTC | CASSSDPNNVLTF
TRBJ1-2 | TRBV30 | NA | few | TGTGCCTGGAGTGCCGGGACATATAACTATGGCTACACCTTC | CAWSAGTYNYGYTF
TRBJ1-3 | TRBV20-1 | TRBD1 | NA | TGCAGTGCTAGGCCCGGACAGGGAGGGTACACCATATATTTT | CSARPGQGGYTIYF
TRBJ1-5 | TRBV5-1 | NA | many | TGCGCCAGCAGCTTGTCCCCTAATCAGCCCCAGCATTTT | CASSLSPNQPQHF
TRBJ2-1 | TRBV10-3 | TRBD2 | NA | TGTGCCATCAGTGACCTAGCGGGGTCCTACAATGAGCAGTTCTTC | CAISDLAGSYNEQFF
TRBJ2-4 | TRBV7-9 | NA | NA | TGTGCCAGCAGCGTATTGGGGGGCAGCAAAAACATTCAGTACTTC | CASSVLGGSKNIQYF
TRBJ2-2 | TRBV7-2 | TRBD1 | few | TGTGCCAGCAGACCAGGACAGGTGACCGGGGAGCTGTTTTTT | CASRPGQVTGELFF
TRBJ1-2 | TRBV10-3 | NA | many | TGTGCCATCAGTGAGGACCGGGAGTATGGCTACACCTTC | CAISEDREYGYTF
TRBJ2-5 | TRBV5-1 | TRBD2 | few | TGCGCCAGCAGCTTTGGAACCAGACTAGCGGGGCAAGAGACCCAGTACTTC | CASSFGTRLAGQETQYF
TRBJ1-2 | TRBV12-3/TRBV12-4 | NA | many | TGTGCCAGCAGTTTAGGTGCGTCAGGGGATGGCTACACCTTC | CASSLGASGDGYTF
TRBJ2-2 | TRBV11-2 | NA | few | TGTGCCAGCAGCTTCTCAAGGGGAACCGGGGAGCTGTTTTTT | CASSFSRGTGELFF
TRBJ1-2 | TRBV30 | TRBD1 | NA | TGTGCCTGGGGAGCGGGCCCGACAGGGGGCTATGGCTACACCTTC | CAWGAGPTGGYGYTF
TRBJ2-7 | TRBV11-2 | NA | few | TGTGCCAGCAGCTTAAGTGACGAGCAGTACTTC | CASSLSDEQYF